Here is one TCR beta chain with its context. This record comes from a study of control samples from healthy donors and cancer patients. This CDR3 has 14 amino acids. The germline V and J ends were trimmed by 4 bases and 0 bases, with 9 bases remaining between them. CDR1 SGHAT and CDR2 FQDESV come from the germline V gene (reference sequence). Libraries were prepared by immunoSEQ multiplex PCR; TCRdb keeps only in-frame clonotypes and omits some of them. The table lists under 150,000 clones, roughly 92% of them singletons, with about 11% in the top ten. Sequenced: blood. The clonotype was recovered from a man aged 30 to 39 in good health. The V gene is TRBV11-1, the J gene TRBJ1-1; the D gene is possibly TRBD1 (6 bases). CDR3 sequence reads: CASSSGAMNTEAFF. As DNA, the CDR3 is TGTGCCAGCAGCTCGGGGGCAATGAACACTGAAGCTTTCTTT.